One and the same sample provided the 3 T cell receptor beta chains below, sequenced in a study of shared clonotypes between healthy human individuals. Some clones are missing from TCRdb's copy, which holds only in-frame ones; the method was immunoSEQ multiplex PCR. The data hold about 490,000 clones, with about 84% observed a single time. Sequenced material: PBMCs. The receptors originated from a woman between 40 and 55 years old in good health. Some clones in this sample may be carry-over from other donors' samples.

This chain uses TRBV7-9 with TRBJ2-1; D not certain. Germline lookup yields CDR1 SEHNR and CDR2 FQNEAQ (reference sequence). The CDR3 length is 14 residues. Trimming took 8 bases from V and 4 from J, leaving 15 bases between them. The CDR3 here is CASHPVGRYNEQFF. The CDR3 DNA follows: TGTGCCAGCCACCCCGTGGGCAGATACAATGAGCAGTTCTTC.

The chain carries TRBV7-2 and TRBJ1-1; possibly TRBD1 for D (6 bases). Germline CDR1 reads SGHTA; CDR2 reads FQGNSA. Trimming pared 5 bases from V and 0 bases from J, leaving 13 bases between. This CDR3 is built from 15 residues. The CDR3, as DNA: TGTGCCAGCAGCGCACAAACAGGGATGAACACTGAAGCTTTCTTT. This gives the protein CASSAQTGMNTEAFF. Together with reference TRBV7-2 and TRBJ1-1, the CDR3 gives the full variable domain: GAGVSQSPSNKVTEKGKDVELRCDPISGHTALYWYRQSLGQGLEFLIYFQGNSAPDKSGLPSDRFSAERTGGSVSTLTIQRTQQEDSAVYLCASSAQTGMNTEAFFGQGTRLTVV.

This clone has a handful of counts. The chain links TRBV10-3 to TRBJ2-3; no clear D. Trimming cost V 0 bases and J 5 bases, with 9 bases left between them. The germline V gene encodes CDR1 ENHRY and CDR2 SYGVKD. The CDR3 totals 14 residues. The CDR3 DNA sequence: TGTGCCATCAGTGAGTCTCTGAGTGTAGATACGCAGTATTTT. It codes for CAISESLSVDTQYF.